The 17 T cell receptor beta chains reported below all come from one sample, sequenced in a study of cytomegalovirus exposure and HLA in healthy donors. Primers included in the PCR were 60 Vbeta and 13 Jbeta primers. Produced via immunoSEQ multiplex PCR; TCRdb's table is partial and in-frame only. The sample yields about 120,000 clones, less than 90% seen once. The specimen sequenced was PBMCs. These receptors all come from a man aged 50 to 59 in good health and CMV-seronegative.

The chain recombines TRBV27 with TRBJ2-7; the D gene is possibly TRBD1 (5 bases). Germline V gene data show CDR1 as MNHEY and CDR2 as SMNVEV (reference sequence). Trimming took off 2 bases at V and 2 bases at J, with 10 bases between the two ends. The CDR3 totals 14 residues. The CDR3 nucleotides read TGTGCCAGCAGTTTAAGGCAGGGTCCCTACGAGCAGTACTTC. It yields the protein CASSLRQGPYEQYF.

The rearrangement joins TRBV19 to TRBJ2-5, with 8 bases matching TRBD2. The V gene's germline CDR1 is LNHDA and CDR2 SQIVND (reference sequence). Germline trimming cut 6 bases from V and 4 bases from J; bases unmatched to any gene: 7. This CDR3 region has 14 residues. The chain's CDR3 is CASRSREGGETQYF. The CDR3 nucleotides are TGTGCCAGTAGATCCCGGGAGGGTGGAGAGACCCAGTACTTC.

The rearrangement joins TRBV28 to TRBJ1-2; 7 bases agree with TRBD1. The CDR3 extends over 14 amino acids. V was pared by 7 bases and J by 4 bases, with 9 bases of the junction left unmatched. Germline lookup yields CDR1 MDHEN and CDR2 SYDVKM. The chain's CDR3 is CASTITGEVYGYTF. The CDR3 region has the DNA TGTGCCAGCACTATTACAGGGGAGGTCTATGGCTACACCTTC.

This clone has a handful of counts. V and J are TRBV7-3 and TRBJ2-1; D call uncertain. CDR1 is SGHTA and CDR2 is FQGTGA in the germline V gene. V was shortened by 3 bases and J by 0 bases, with 9 bases between the two germline ends. The CDR3 length is 15 residues. The CDR3 sequence: CASSLSPSSYNEQFF. The CDR3 coding sequence is TGTGCCAGCAGCTTGAGTCCTAGCTCCTACAATGAGCAGTTCTTC.

The V call is TRBV16, the J call TRBJ2-5, with D possibly being TRBD1 (5 bases). CDR1 and CDR2 (germline): KGHSY, FQNENV. Trimming took off 4 bases at V and 5 bases at J, with 20 bases between the two ends. CDR3 length equals 16 residues. The CDR3 sequence: CASSPRKGPNTETQYF. The CDR3, as DNA: TGTGCCAGCAGCCCCCGTAAGGGGCCGAATACGGAGACCCAGTACTTC.

The gene calls are TRBV5-4 and TRBJ2-7; D gene uncertain. The V end was cut by 4 bases, the J end by 1 base, with 9 bases between. In germline, CDR1 is SGHNT, CDR2 YYREEE (reference sequence). The CDR3 length is 13 residues. CDR3 coding DNA: TGTGCCAGCAGCCCTACGGTATCCTACGAGCAGTACTTC. Protein sequence: CASSPTVSYEQYF.

This clone has a handful of counts. The chain is built from TRBV27 and TRBJ2-3; the match to TRBD1 covers 8 bases. V lost 3 bases to trimming and J lost 3 bases; unmatched junction nucleotides: 5. There are 15 residues in the CDR3. Germline values: CDR1 MNHEY, CDR2 SMNVEV (reference sequence). CDR3 region: CASSFDRGLTDTQYF. CDR3 bases: TGTGCCAGCAGTTTCGACAGGGGTTTAACAGATACGCAGTATTTT.

The rearrangement uses TRBV19 and TRBJ2-5, with 8 bases matching TRBD1. The DNA matches TRBJ2-7 better at its end, which makes the J call doubtful. CDR1 is LNHDA and CDR2 is SQIVND in the germline V gene (reference sequence). The CDR3 extends over 13 amino acids. In DNA, the CDR3 is TGTGCCAGTGCACGACAGGGGTCCTACGAGCAGTACTTC. It translates to CASARQGSYEQYF.

The chain joins TRBV7-6 to TRBJ1-5; TRBD1 agrees at 11 bases. J was trimmed by 7 bases and V by 3 bases; bases with no gene match: 2. The CDR3 runs to 14 residues. Germline loops: CDR1 SGHVS, CDR2 FNYEAQ. This chain's CDR3 is CASSLGQGVQPQHF. CDR3 nucleotide sequence: TGTGCCAGCAGCTTGGGACAGGGGGTACAGCCCCAGCATTTT. Filled out from reference TRBV7-6 and TRBJ1-5, the complete variable domain reads GAGVSQSPRYKVTKRGQDVALRCDPISGHVSLYWYRQALGQGPEFLTYFNYEAQQDKSGLPNDRFSAERPEGSISTLTIQRTEQRDSAMYRCASSLGQGVQPQHFGDGTRLSIL.

The V and J genes are TRBV9 and TRBJ2-1, with D maybe TRBD1 (6 bases). Looked up from germline, CDR1 is SGDLS and CDR2 is YYNGEE. There are 14 residues in the CDR3. V shed 3 bases and J shed 5 bases, with 12 bases lying between them. The chain's CDR3 is CASSERDRNNEQFF. CDR3 DNA: TGTGCCAGCAGCGAGAGAGACAGGAACAATGAGCAGTTCTTC.

The rearrangement joins TRBV28 to TRBJ1-1; D is unresolved. Germline V gives CDR1 MDHEN, CDR2 SYDVKM. V was shortened by 3 bases and J by 0 bases, with 11 bases between the two germline ends. This CDR3 has 15 residues. CDR3 DNA: TGTGCCAGCAGTTTCGGGGTACCCATGAACACTGAAGCTTTCTTT. Its protein is CASSFGVPMNTEAFF.

The V gene is TRBV18, the J gene TRBJ2-7, with D possibly being TRBD1 (6 bases). The germline V and J ends were trimmed by 3 bases and 3 bases, with 12 bases remaining between them. This CDR3 region has 14 residues. Germline V lookup: CDR1 KGHSH, CDR2 LQKENI. CDR3 nucleotides: TGTGCCAGCTCACCCCGTGACAGGAACTACGAGCAGTACTTC. It codes for CASSPRDRNYEQYF.

This chain joins TRBV29-1 and TRBJ1-4, with 7 bases matching TRBD1. Germline V gene lookup returns CDR1 SQVTM and CDR2 ANQGSEA. The CDR3 has 12 amino acids. J lost 8 bases, V lost 5 bases, and 5 bases had no gene match. CDR3 amino acids: CSVKVQGEKLFF. CDR3 DNA: TGCAGCGTTAAGGTACAGGGGGAAAAACTGTTTTTT.

This clone was detected a few times. The chain recombines TRBV7-6 with TRBJ1-2, with a weak D call TRBD1 (6 bases). The CDR3 extends over 15 amino acids. V gave up 4 bases and J gave up 4 bases, with 16 bases separating them. From germline, CDR1 is SGHVS and CDR2 FNYEAQ. The CDR3 bases are TGTGCCAGCAGCTCTTACAGGGAAAAATTCTATGGCTACACCTTC. Its protein is CASSSYREKFYGYTF.

The genes are TRBV29-1 and TRBJ1-5, with 7 bases aligning to TRBD1. Germline lookup yields CDR1 SQVTM and CDR2 ANQGSEA. Trimming cost V 7 bases and J 1 base; bases outside gene matches: 10. The CDR3 runs 15 residues. The CDR3 region has the DNA TGCAGCGCTCGACAGGGCGGGGGGAGCAATCAGCCCCAGCATTTT. Its translation: CSARQGGGSNQPQHF.

This clone was detected once. The chain uses TRBV27 and TRBJ2-1, with 9 bases matching TRBD1. The CDR3 contains 17 residues. The J segment lost 5 bases and the V segment lost 6 bases, leaving 14 bases of the junction unmatched. Germline values: CDR1 MNHEY, CDR2 SMNVEV (reference sequence). The CDR3 spells CASSSTIGTGPHNEQFF. The CDR3 nucleotides read TGTGCCAGCAGCTCCACTATCGGGACAGGGCCTCACAATGAGCAGTTCTTC.

The chain employs TRBV29-1 and TRBJ2-5, with D possibly TRBD1 on 6 matching bases. V lost 5 bases to trimming and J lost 2 bases, with 9 bases between them. Germline V gene sequence: CDR1 SQVTM, CDR2 ANQGSEA. The CDR3 has 12 amino acids. The CDR3 bases are TGCAGCGTTAGGACAGCTCAAGAGACCCAGTACTTC. As protein: CSVRTAQETQYF. The full variable domain, completed using reference TRBV29-1 and TRBJ2-5, is SAVISQKPSRDICQRGTSLTIQCQVDSQVTMMFWYRQQPGQSLTLIATANQGSEATYESGFVIDKFPISRPNLTFSTLTVSNMSPEDSSIYLCSVRTAQETQYFGPGTRLLVL.